The subject of this entry is one T cell receptor (beta chain). Its target is unknown. V gave up 2 bases and J gave up 6 bases, with 10 bases separating them. There are 14 residues in the CDR3. Germline assignment: CDR1 SGHTA and CDR2 FQGTGA. This entry comes from a study of cytomegalovirus exposure and HLA in healthy donors. Across the whole study: It was reported in a later analysis that the same platform had been used for the 120 validation repertoires as for the roughly 710 first-cohort repertoires. Findings and caveats of the study: The study listed approximately 170 cytomegalovirus-associated TCR beta chains. Later, an analysis found that TCR clusters from the first cohort tended to co-occur in the 90 to 150 validation repertoires. Both high specificity and high sensitivity reportedly marked the classifier's diagnosis of cytomegalovirus status.

Assay: immunoSEQ multiplex PCR; the TCRdb copy retains only in-frame clones and omits some. The data show some 74,000 clones, under 95% seen once. The clonotype was recovered from a woman aged 25-40 years in good health and CMV-seronegative. The chain uses TRBV7-3 and TRBJ2-2; D is unresolved. Sequencing used PBMCs. CDR3 nucleotide sequence: TGTGCCAGCAGCTTAGGCAGAGGATCCGGGGAGCTGTTTTTT. Residues: CASSLGRGSGELFF. Full variable domain (outside the CDR3, taken from reference TRBV7-3 and TRBJ2-2): GAGVSQTPSNKVTEKGKYVELRCDPISGHTALYWYRQSLGQGPEFLIYFQGTGAADDSGLPNDRFFAVRPEGSVSTLKIQRTERGDSAVYLCASSLGRGSGELFFGEGSRLTVL.